This passage covers 3 T cell receptor beta chains from one sample sequenced in a study of cytomegalovirus exposure and HLA in healthy donors (dated by TCRdb to 2016 to 2017). Libraries were prepared through the immunoSEQ multiplex PCR assay. A mixture of 60 forward primers for TCR Vbeta segments and 13 reverse primers for TCR Jbeta segments was used in the multiplex PCR. TCRdb obtained this table from immuneACCESS and retained in-frame rearrangements with V and J assigned. These tables miss some clones; where compared with another copy, unresolved V genes account for less than half of the shortfall, and the remainder is unexplained. A total of under 150,000 clones appear in this sample, about 70% of them only once. Together, the top ten hold about 3.9% of the sample. The material sequenced was PBMCs. The receptors were sampled from a young man in good health and CMV-seronegative.

The gene calls are TRBV6-6 and TRBJ2-7, with 9 bases matching TRBD1. The CDR3 spans 16 residues. Trimming cost V 6 bases and J 2 bases; bases outside gene matches: 11. The germline gives CDR1 MNHNY, CDR2 SVGAGI (reference sequence). CDR3 protein: CASRIGAGTGTYEQYF. In nucleotides, the CDR3 is TGTGCCAGCAGAATAGGGGCCGGGACAGGGACCTACGAGCAGTACTTC.

This clone came up once. This rearrangement joins TRBV30 to TRBJ1-1, with 12 nucleotides matching TRBD1. Germline V gene sequence: CDR1 GTSNPN, CDR2 SVGIG (reference sequence). Losses at the gene ends were 3 bases for V and 0 bases for J; bases not matched to a gene: 14. The CDR3 sequence is 19 residues long. The CDR3 region has the DNA TGTGCCTGGAGGGCCGGGACAGGGGGCACCCTAAACTTGAACACTGAAGCTTTCTTT. Residues: CAWRAGTGGTLNLNTEAFF.

This clone has more than one count but fewer than ten. This chain links TRBV2 with TRBJ1-1, with a weak D call TRBD1 (6 bases). Between the trimmed V and J ends, which lost 4 bases and 3 bases, there was a span of 12 bases. Germline loops: CDR1 SNHLY, CDR2 FYNNEI. The CDR3 length is 14 residues. CDR3 protein: CASSVGGRDTEAFF. In DNA, the CDR3 is TGTGCCAGCAGTGTGGGGGGGCGAGACACTGAAGCTTTCTTT.